This T cell receptor beta chain comes out of a study of control samples from healthy donors and cancer patients. Germline CDR1 MNHNS, CDR2 SASEGT. This CDR3 has 15 amino acids. Deletions cut 1 base from V and 8 bases from J, with 17 bases between. Assay: immunoSEQ multiplex PCR; the TCRdb copy retains only in-frame clones and omits some. The sample yields about 14,000 clones, about 80% seen once. V and J are TRBV6-1 and TRBJ1-2, with TRBD1 as a possible D gene (5 bases). This TCR came from a female donor with lung cancer. Input material: formalin-fixed, paraffin-embedded tissue. The CDR3 region is CASSEGLGRPAGYTF. For the CDR3, the DNA is TGTGCCAGCAGTGAAGGGCTGGGACGGCCGGCCGGCTACACCTTC.